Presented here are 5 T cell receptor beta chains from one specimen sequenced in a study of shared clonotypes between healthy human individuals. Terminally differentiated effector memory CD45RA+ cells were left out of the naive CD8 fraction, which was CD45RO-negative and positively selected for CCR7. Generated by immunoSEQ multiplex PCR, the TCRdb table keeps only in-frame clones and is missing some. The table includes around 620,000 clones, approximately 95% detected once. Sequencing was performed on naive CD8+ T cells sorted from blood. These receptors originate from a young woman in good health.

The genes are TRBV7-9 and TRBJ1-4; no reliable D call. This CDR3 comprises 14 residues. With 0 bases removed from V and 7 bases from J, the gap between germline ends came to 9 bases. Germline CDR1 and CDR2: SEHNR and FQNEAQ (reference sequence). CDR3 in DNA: TGTGCCAGCAGCTTAGCGGAGATTAGTGAAAAACTGTTTTTT. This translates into CASSLAEISEKLFF.

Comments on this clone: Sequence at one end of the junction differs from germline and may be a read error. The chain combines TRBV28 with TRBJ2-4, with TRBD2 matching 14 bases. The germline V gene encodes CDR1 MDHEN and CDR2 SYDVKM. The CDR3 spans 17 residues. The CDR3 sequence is CACSHPGLAGDKNIQYF. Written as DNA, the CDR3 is TGTGCCTGCAGCCATCCGGGACTAGCGGGAGACAAAAACATTCAGTACTTC.

The CDR3 bases are TGTGCCAGCAGTGACGTCCACGAGCAGTACTTC. Residues: CASSDVHEQYF. The rearrangement joins TRBV6-1 to TRBJ2-7; D is ambiguous. The germline gives CDR1 MNHNS, CDR2 SASEGT. The CDR3 is 11 residues long. V gave up 3 bases and J gave up 5 bases, with 5 bases separating them.

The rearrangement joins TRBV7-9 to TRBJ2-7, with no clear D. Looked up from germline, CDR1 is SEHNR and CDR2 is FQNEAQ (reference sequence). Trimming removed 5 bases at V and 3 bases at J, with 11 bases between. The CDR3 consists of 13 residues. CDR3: CASSPSPRYEQYF. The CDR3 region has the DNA TGTGCCAGCAGCCCCTCCCCCCGCTACGAGCAGTACTTC.

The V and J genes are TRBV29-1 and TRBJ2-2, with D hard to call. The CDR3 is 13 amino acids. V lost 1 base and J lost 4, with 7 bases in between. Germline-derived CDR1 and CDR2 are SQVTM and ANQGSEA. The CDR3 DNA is TGCAGCGTTGAAGGGGCGAGCACCGGGGAGCTGTTTTTT. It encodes CSVEGASTGELFF.